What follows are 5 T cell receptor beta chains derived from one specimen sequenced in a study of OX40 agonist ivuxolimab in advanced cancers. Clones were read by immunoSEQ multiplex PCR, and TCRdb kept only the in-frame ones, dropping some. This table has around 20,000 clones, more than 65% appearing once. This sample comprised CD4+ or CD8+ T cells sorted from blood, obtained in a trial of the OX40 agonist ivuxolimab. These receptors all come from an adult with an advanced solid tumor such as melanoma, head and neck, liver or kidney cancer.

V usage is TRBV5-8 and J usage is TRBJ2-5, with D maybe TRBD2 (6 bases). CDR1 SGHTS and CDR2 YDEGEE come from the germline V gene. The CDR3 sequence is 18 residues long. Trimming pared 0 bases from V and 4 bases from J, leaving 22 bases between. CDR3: CASSLVGIAAPGGETQYF. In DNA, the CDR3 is TGTGCCAGCAGCTTGGTGGGGATAGCAGCCCCCGGGGGAGAGACCCAGTACTTC.

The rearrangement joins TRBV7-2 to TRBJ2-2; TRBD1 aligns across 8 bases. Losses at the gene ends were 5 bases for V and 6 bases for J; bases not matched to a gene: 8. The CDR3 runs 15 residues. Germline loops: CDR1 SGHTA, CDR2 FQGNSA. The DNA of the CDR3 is TGTGCCAGCAGCCGACAGGGGTTCCAGGCCGGGGAGCTGTTTTTT. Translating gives CASSRQGFQAGELFF.

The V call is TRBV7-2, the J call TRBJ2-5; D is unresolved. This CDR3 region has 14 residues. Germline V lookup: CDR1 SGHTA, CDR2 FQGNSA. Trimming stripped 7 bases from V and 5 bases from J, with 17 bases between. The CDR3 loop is CASNLGQPPETQYF. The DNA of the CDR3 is TGTGCCAGCAACCTAGGTCAGCCTCCCGAGACCCAGTACTTC.

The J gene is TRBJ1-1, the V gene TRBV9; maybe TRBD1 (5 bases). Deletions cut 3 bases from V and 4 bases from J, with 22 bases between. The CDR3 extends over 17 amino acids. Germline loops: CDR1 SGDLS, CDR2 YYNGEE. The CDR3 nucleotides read TGTGCCAGCAGCGGTTCTCCCGACCCGGGACGAGGCACTGAAGCTTTCTTT. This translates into CASSGSPDPGRGTEAFF.

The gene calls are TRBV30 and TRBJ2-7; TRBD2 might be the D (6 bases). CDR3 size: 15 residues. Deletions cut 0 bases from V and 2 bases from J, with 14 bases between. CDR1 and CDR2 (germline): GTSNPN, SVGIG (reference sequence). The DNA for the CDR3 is TGTGCCTGGAGTGTTCTAGCTACGGGGGCCTACGAGCAGTACTTC. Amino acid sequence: CAWSVLATGAYEQYF.